This TCR beta chain was captured in a study of blood T cell repertoires in COVID-19. The authors' processing: By means of reference gene primer amplification, nucleated cell counts were estimated. Using immunoSEQ multiplex PCR, the repertoire was profiled, and TCRdb retains in-frame clones only, with some absent. V, J and clone size derive from that table, while D and trimming were established from the DNA sequence. The table lists a few hundred thousand clones, 80% to 85% of them singletons. This CDR3 has 15 residues. V shed 1 base and J 2 bases; nucleotides not matched to a gene: 4. Per the germline V gene, CDR1 is SGHDT and CDR2 is YYEEEE. Membership in each cohort depended on participant-reported clinical history.

The sequence derives from a woman in her 50s who had recovered from COVID-19. V usage is TRBV5-6 and J usage is TRBJ2-3; 7 nucleotides align to TRBD2. The specimen sequenced was PBMCs or T cells enriched from blood (not recorded which). CDR3: CASSLLADNTDTQYF. The CDR3 DNA reads TGTGCCAGCAGCTTGCTAGCGGATAACACAGATACGCAGTATTTT.